Presented here are 4 T cell receptor beta chains from one specimen sequenced in a study of immune heterogeneity within non-small cell lung tumors. TCR beta CDR3 regions came from multiplex PCR with 32 forward V and 13 reverse J primers. TCRdb fed the multiplex PCR reads into MiXCR, producing one record per CDR3 protein. Of roughly 13,000 distinct CDR3 sequences detected, around 21% appear once; the ten largest clones hold under 5.5%. The authors used about 600 ng of bulk tumor genomic DNA per sample as template. Multiple biopsies spaced far apart were taken from each primary tumor during surgery. Surgery that was curative in intent was performed on patients with untreated, newly diagnosed non-small cell lung cancer. Sequencing input: lung tumor tissue. Receptor source: a man in his 60s with non-small cell lung cancer.

This chain uses TRBV9 with TRBJ2-2; D is unresolved. Germline V lookup: CDR1 SGDLS, CDR2 YYNGEE. Trimming left V 6 bases short and J 5 bases short, with 14 bases between. There are 14 residues in the CDR3. The CDR3: CASTSSPVTGELFF. The CDR3 region has the DNA TGTGCCAGCACGTCGTCTCCTGTAACCGGGGAGCTGTTTTTT.

The V and J genes are TRBV27 and TRBJ1-1; 11 nucleotides align to TRBD1. The length of the CDR3 is 17 residues. Trimming cost V 2 bases and J 5 bases; bases outside gene matches: 10. Germline V lookup: CDR1 MNHEY, CDR2 SMNVEV (reference sequence). The CDR3 loop is CASSLLGQGAQGTEAFF. CDR3 DNA sequence: TGTGCCAGCAGTTTACTCGGACAGGGGGCGCAGGGTACTGAAGCTTTCTTT.

The chain has TRBV3-1 and TRBJ2-7; D remains ambiguous. Per the germline V gene, CDR1 is LGHDT and CDR2 is YNNKEL (reference sequence). The CDR3 sequence is 12 residues long. V lost 4 bases and J 5 bases, leaving 9 bases between the germline ends. DNA of the CDR3: TGTGCCAGCAGCCCCGGGTCCCACGAGCAGTACTTC. Translating it yields CASSPGSHEQYF.

Relative to its sample, this clonotype is medium-sized. V and J are TRBV6-1 and TRBJ1-3, with 10 bases fitting TRBD1. The CDR3 length is 16 residues. Germline V gives CDR1 MNHNS, CDR2 SASEGT. The junction had 12 bases not matched to a gene; V was cut back by 6 bases and J by 7 bases. The chain's CDR3 is CASRGPRQGADNTIYF. The CDR3 DNA reads TGTGCCAGCAGGGGGCCCCGACAGGGGGCGGATAACACCATATATTTT.